This TCR beta chain was sequenced during a study of metastatic and nonmetastatic thyroid tumors. Study details: The study looked at repertoires side by side in blood and in tumor or nodule tissue from malignant and benign thyroid patients.

Thyroid surgery took place with no prior treatment in any patient. Overall study results and limits: Reports indicated that malignant thyroid tumors showed significantly higher TCR beta diversity than benign nodules did, in blood and tumor.

Trimming took off 4 bases at V and 5 bases at J, with 18 bases between the two ends. The CDR3 runs 15 residues. Germline CDR1 is SGHRS and CDR2 is YFSETQ. This clone was detected ten times or more. What it recognizes is unknown. In the authors' workflow: CDR3 differences across clinicopathological groups were used to build a distant-metastasis classifier for papillary thyroid cancer. TCRdb re-called the PCR reads through MiXCR. TCRdb's processing, not the study's, gives the V and J calls here. The table includes fewer than 25,000 clones, about 16% detected once. Sequenced material: blood. The chain employs TRBV5-1 and TRBJ2-5; D uncertain. This TCR came from a female donor with papillary thyroid cancer or a benign thyroid nodule (not recorded which). Some clones in this sample may be carry-over from other donors' samples. The CDR3 DNA follows: TGCGCCAGCAGCGCTTGGTACGACGAACGGGAGACCCAGTACTTC. It yields the protein CASSAWYDERETQYF.